The 23 T cell receptor beta chains listed next were all sequenced from one sample in a study of T cell changes during pregnancy in multiple sclerosis. TCRdb keeps only in-frame clones here, not all; method: immunoSEQ multiplex PCR. This sample yields 30,000 to 35,000 clones, of which around nine tenths are seen a single time; about 7.5% belongs to the top ten. Sequenced material: CD8+ T cells from peripheral blood mononuclear cells, taken before pregnancy. All receptors derive from a female donor with multiple sclerosis, enrolled in a pregnancy study.

This clone has more than one count but fewer than ten. The chain is built from TRBV7-9 and TRBJ1-1; 7 bases agree with TRBD1. The CDR3 is made up of 16 amino acids. V trimming: 5 bases; J trimming: 1 base; junction bases outside the gene matches: 10. Germline CDR1 is SEHNR and CDR2 is FQNEAQ (reference sequence). CDR3 in amino acids: CASSHKPQGGNTEAFF. The CDR3 DNA reads as TGTGCCAGCAGCCACAAACCTCAGGGGGGGAACACTGAAGCTTTCTTT.

The rearrangement links TRBV5-5 to TRBJ2-7; D perhaps matches TRBD1 (6 bases). Trimming stripped 4 bases from V and 6 bases from J, with 23 bases between. The germline V gene encodes CDR1 SGHKS and CDR2 YYEKEE (reference sequence). The CDR3 totals 16 residues. CDR3 nucleotide sequence: TGTGCCAGCAGCCTGACCCTCTCGCGAGGGGGTGGCGAGCAGTACTTC. Encoded protein: CASSLTLSRGGGEQYF.

This chain connects TRBV5-1 to TRBJ2-7; D might be TRBD1 (6 bases). Looked up from germline, CDR1 is SGHRS and CDR2 is YFSETQ. The germline V and J ends were trimmed by 4 bases and 2 bases, with 13 bases remaining between them. The CDR3 extends over 14 amino acids. The CDR3 loop is CASSLTGQPYEQYF. For the CDR3, the DNA is TGCGCCAGCAGCCTGACCGGACAGCCCTACGAGCAGTACTTC.

The DNA for the CDR3 is TGTGCCAGCAGCGTAGAAGGGGCGGGGGCGACAGATACGCAGTATTTT. It yields the protein CASSVEGAGATDTQYF. The rearrangement links TRBV9 to TRBJ2-3, with a weak D call TRBD2 (7 bases). Germline CDR1 is SGDLS and CDR2 is YYNGEE. This CDR3 spans 16 amino acids. V dropped 0 bases and J dropped 3 bases, with 14 bases sitting between them.

This chain joins TRBV6-1 and TRBJ1-4, with D maybe TRBD1 (6 bases). CDR3 size: 19 residues. V lost 2 bases and J lost 0, with 19 bases in between. Germline V lookup: CDR1 MNHNS, CDR2 SASEGT. This CDR3 is CASSESEGDYVSTNEKLFF. In DNA, the CDR3 is TGTGCCAGCAGTGAATCGGAGGGGGACTACGTTTCAACTAATGAAAAACTGTTTTTT.

CDR3 sequence reads: CASSREHQGFYTEAFF. The CDR3 DNA reads TGTGCCAGCAGCAGAGAGCACCAGGGCTTCTACACTGAAGCTTTCTTT. This rearrangement joins TRBV6-6 to TRBJ1-1; the D gene is possibly TRBD1 (5 bases). Germline-derived CDR1 and CDR2 are MNHNY and SVGAGI (reference sequence). V was cut by 6 bases and J by 3 bases, with 20 bases left in between. The CDR3 totals 16 residues.

The V and J genes are TRBV4-3 and TRBJ2-3; the match to TRBD1 covers 9 bases. Germline assignment: CDR1 LGHNA and CDR2 YSLEER. The CDR3 loop spans 16 amino acids. V was clipped by 4 bases and J by 1 base; unmatched bases: 6. CDR3 protein: CASSLGQGEGTDTQYF. CDR3 nucleotides: TGCGCCAGCAGCCTGGGACAGGGTGAGGGCACAGATACGCAGTATTTT.

The gene calls are TRBV6-1 and TRBJ2-2; TRBD2 aligns across 9 bases. CDR3 length: 15 amino acids. The junction had 1 base not matched to a gene; V was cut back by 2 bases and J by 3 bases. Per the germline V gene, CDR1 is MNHNS and CDR2 is SASEGT. CDR3 protein: CASSELAGHTGELFF. The CDR3, as DNA: TGTGCCAGCAGTGAACTAGCGGGGCACACCGGGGAGCTGTTTTTT.

Only one count was recorded for this clone. V and J are TRBV5-1 and TRBJ2-7; D ambiguous. V was shortened by 3 bases and J by 0 bases, with 7 bases between the two germline ends. This CDR3 has 13 amino acids. The germline gives CDR1 SGHRS, CDR2 YFSETQ. The CDR3 loop reads CASSSGSSYEQYF. CDR3 DNA sequence: TGCGCCAGCAGCTCTGGTAGCTCCTACGAGCAGTACTTC.

The chain combines TRBV4-3 with TRBJ1-2; 7 nucleotides line up with TRBD1. The V gene's germline CDR1 is LGHNA and CDR2 YSLEER. The CDR3 runs to 16 residues. Trimming at V came to 1 base and at J to 7 bases, leaving 12 bases not matched to a gene. The DNA of the CDR3 is TGCGCCAGCAGCCAAGTTCTTAGACAGGGTGCCCCTGGCTACACCTTC. The encoded protein is CASSQVLRQGAPGYTF.

J is TRBJ2-2 and V is TRBV4-1; possible D gene TRBD2, 6 bases. The CDR3 totals 15 residues. V was pared by 4 bases and J by 7 bases, with 16 bases between. The germline V gene encodes CDR1 MGHRA and CDR2 YSYEKL. The CDR3 DNA follows: TGCGCCAGCAGCCTACGGGGGTGGGGATACGGGGAGCTGTTTTTT. It is translated as CASSLRGWGYGELFF.

The chain employs TRBV19 and TRBJ2-7; 8 nucleotides agree with TRBD1. J lost 6 bases, V lost 3 bases, and 4 bases had no gene match. CDR1 LNHDA and CDR2 SQIVND come from the germline V gene (reference sequence). CDR3 length: 13 amino acids. The CDR3 DNA is TGTGCCAGTAGTATGGACAGGGAAGCCGAGCAGTACTTC. Translating it yields CASSMDREAEQYF.

The chain combines TRBV7-6 with TRBJ2-5, with TRBD2 identical over 8 bases. Germline CDR1 is SGHVS and CDR2 is FNYEAQ. The CDR3 consists of 16 residues. Unmatched junction bases numbered 4, after V lost 0 bases and J lost 1 base. The CDR3 DNA follows: TGTGCCAGCAGCTTAGCTAGCGGGGACCTCCAAGAGACCCAGTACTTC. It specifies CASSLASGDLQETQYF.

The chain joins TRBV9 to TRBJ2-5; D is perhaps TRBD2 (6 bases). CDR3 size: 15 residues. Germline V CDR1 and CDR2: SGDLS, YYNGEE. V was shortened by 3 bases and J by 4 bases, with 16 bases between the two germline ends. The CDR3 DNA is TGTGCCAGCAGCGCACGGGGTGGGCGGGGAGAGACCCAGTACTTC. Translated: CASSARGGRGETQYF.

This clone was seen only once. The V call is TRBV5-1, the J call TRBJ2-1; D not certain. Per the germline V gene, CDR1 is SGHRS and CDR2 is YFSETQ. The V gene lost 7 bases and the J gene lost 8 bases, with 10 bases spanning the gap. The CDR3 runs to 11 residues. The CDR3 DNA sequence: TGCGCCAGCCAGGATATCCATGAGCAGTTCTTC. Translating it yields CASQDIHEQFF.

J is TRBJ1-1 and V is TRBV13, with D hard to call. This CDR3 has 14 amino acids. V shed 4 bases and J shed 1 base, with 10 bases lying between them. From germline, CDR1 is PRHDT and CDR2 FYEKMQ (reference sequence). CDR3 bases: TGTGCCAGCAGCTCTAGTACGGGGAACACTGAAGCTTTCTTT. This encodes CASSSSTGNTEAFF.

The J gene is TRBJ1-5, the V gene TRBV19; D gene ambiguous. Per germline, CDR1 LNHDA and CDR2 SQIVND (reference sequence). Trimming shortened V by 5 bases and J by 3 bases, and 14 bases separated the two germline ends. The CDR3 spans 15 residues. The CDR3 DNA reads as TGTGCCAGTAGTGAAGAAAGGCAGGCCAATCAGCCCCAGCATTTT. This translates into CASSEERQANQPQHF. The full variable domain, completed using reference TRBV19 and TRBJ1-5, is DGGITQSPKYLFRKEGQNVTLSCEQNLNHDAMYWYRQDPGQGLRLIYYSQIVNDFQKGDIAEGYSVSREKKESFPLTVTSAQKNPTAFYLCASSEERQANQPQHFGDGTRLSIL.

This chain uses TRBV18 with TRBJ2-7; the match to TRBD1 covers 8 bases. The CDR3 has 15 amino acids. Trimming removed 3 bases from V and 2 bases from J; junction bases left unmatched: 6. CDR1 and CDR2 (germline): KGHSH, LQKENI. CDR3: CASSPRTGTPYEQYF. In DNA, the CDR3 is TGTGCCAGCTCACCGAGGACAGGGACCCCCTACGAGCAGTACTTC.

The rearrangement joins TRBV5-1 to TRBJ1-1; TRBD1 might be the D (6 bases). Germline V gene data show CDR1 as SGHRS and CDR2 as YFSETQ. The ends were cut back, 2 bases at V and 5 bases at J, with 16 bases in the middle. The CDR3 runs 15 residues. The CDR3 sequence: CASSFPGGRGTEAFF. The DNA for the CDR3 is TGCGCCAGCAGCTTCCCAGGAGGCAGGGGAACTGAAGCTTTCTTT.

As regards this clone: An end of the junction differs from the germline gene, which may be a read error. The gene calls are TRBV27 and TRBJ1-6; no clear D gene. CDR1 is MNHEY and CDR2 is SMNVEV in the germline V gene (reference sequence). This CDR3 has 15 amino acids. The CDR3 loop is CASSFGGGVRSPPHF. In DNA form, the CDR3 reads TGTGCCAGCAGTTTCGGAGGTGGGGTCAGGTCACCCCCCCACTTT.

The chain has TRBV9 and TRBJ1-3; 7 bases agree with TRBD1. The length of the CDR3 is 15 residues. Trimming at V came to 0 bases and at J to 2 bases, leaving 2 bases not matched to a gene. Germline lookup yields CDR1 SGDLS and CDR2 YYNGEE. CDR3 nucleotide sequence: TGTGCCAGCAGCGTAGCAGGGACAGCTGGAAACACCATATATTTT. It translates to CASSVAGTAGNTIYF.

This clone was seen once. This chain connects TRBV2 to TRBJ1-5, with D uncertain. V gave up 3 bases and J gave up 4 bases, with 7 bases separating them. Germline V gene data show CDR1 as SNHLY and CDR2 as FYNNEI. The CDR3 has 13 residues. Here the CDR3 DNA reads TGTGCCAGCAGTGATTACAGTAATCAGCCCCAGCATTTT. Its protein is CASSDYSNQPQHF.

V usage is TRBV20-1 and J usage is TRBJ1-2; 8 nucleotides match TRBD1. The germline V gene encodes CDR1 DFQATT and CDR2 SNEGSKA (reference sequence). Germline trimming cut 6 bases from V and 3 bases from J; bases unmatched to any gene: 0. This CDR3 has 11 residues. The CDR3 loop is CSATGDYGYTF. CDR3 DNA: TGCAGTGCGACAGGGGACTATGGCTACACCTTC.